Included here is one T cell receptor (beta chain) sequence, with context. With constant-segment primers, 5'RACE yielded cDNA libraries of TCR alpha and TCR beta that carried sample barcodes and UMIs. TCRdb reanalysed the 5' RACE reads using MiXCR and keeps one entry per CDR3 protein. Found here are around 180,000 distinct CDR3 sequences, 16% of them singletons; the top ten hold approximately 2.2%. This specimen belongs to a study of T-cell memory formation after mild COVID-19. The CDR3 runs to 16 residues. The ends lost 6 bases at V and 6 bases at J; junction bases unmatched: 15. Germline CDR1 is LGHNA and CDR2 is YNFKEQ.

This rearrangement joins TRBV4-2 to TRBJ2-3; 7 bases agree with TRBD2. The sample was PBMCs or a T cell subset sorted from them (not recorded which). The TCR comes from an adult woman who had mild COVID-19 (a few samples of this study predate the infection). Cell type and time point are not known. The CDR3 spells CASSITLGTTGDTQYF. DNA of the CDR3: TGTGCCAGCAGTATTACCCTTGGGACTACGGGGGATACGCAGTATTTT.